These 27 T cell receptor beta chains were all obtained from the same sample, sequenced in a study of T-cell reconstitution after alpha-beta-depleted transplantation in children. It was with unique molecular identifiers that the TCRbeta library was prepared. TCRdb re-called the PCR reads through MiXCR, storing one row per CDR3 protein. The table has about 640,000 distinct CDR3 sequences, approximately 13% seen once. The sample was PBMCs, mostly from graft donor cells, taken 360 days after TCRalphabeta/CD19-depleted stem cell transplant. Source of these receptors: a male patient aged 10-17 years who had a stem cell transplant for acute myeloid leukemia, so the T cells may come from the graft donor.

This clonotype turned up a few times. This sequence joins TRBV29-1 and TRBJ1-1; D might be TRBD1 (6 bases). The ends were cut back, 4 bases at V and 3 bases at J, with 18 bases in the middle. CDR3 length: 15 residues. Looked up from germline, CDR1 is SQVTM and CDR2 is ANQGSEA. CDR3 DNA: TGCAGCGTTGTGGGGCAGGGGAGTTTAGACACTGAAGCTTTCTTT. Its protein product is CSVVGQGSLDTEAFF.

This clonotype was seen ten or more times. The CDR3 region is CASRATGGRDTQYF. Written as DNA, the CDR3 is TGTGCCAGCAGGGCAACAGGGGGTAGGGATACGCAGTATTTT. The chain is built from TRBV27 and TRBJ2-3, with TRBD1 matching over 8 bases. CDR1 and CDR2 (germline): MNHEY, SMNVEV (reference sequence). This CDR3 has 14 amino acids. The V and J ends lost 6 bases and 6 bases, in that order; junction bases with no gene match: 8.

This clonotype was seen at least ten times. CDR3 in amino acids: CASSPRRESYEQYF. CDR3 coding DNA: TGTGCCAGCAGCCCCCGCCGGGAGTCCTACGAGCAGTACTTC. The chain recombines TRBV9 with TRBJ2-7, with D possibly TRBD2 on 6 matching bases. There are 14 residues in the CDR3. CDR1 SGDLS and CDR2 YYNGEE come from the germline V gene. The V end was cut by 4 bases, the J end by 1 base, with 12 bases between.

This clonotype is a singleton in its sample. The J gene is TRBJ1-5, the V gene TRBV12-3 or TRBV12-4; D is uncertain. Trimming removed 4 bases at V and 8 bases at J, with 18 bases between. CDR3 length equals 15 residues. CDR3 sequence reads: CASSSFLGLDKPQHF. The CDR3 DNA is TGTGCCAGCAGTTCTTTCTTAGGACTGGATAAGCCCCAGCATTTT.

This clonotype was seen more than once but under ten times. This chain joins TRBV28 and TRBJ2-7; the match to TRBD2 covers 8 bases. V shed 7 bases, J shed 5 bases, and the junction held 16 bases outside the gene matches. Germline V lookup: CDR1 MDHEN, CDR2 SYDVKM. The CDR3 runs to 16 residues. CDR3 bases: TGTGCCAGCACCGCCCCCCAGGGACTAGGCAGTAACGAGCAGTACTTC. The encoded protein is CASTAPQGLGSNEQYF.

This clonotype was seen a few times. J is TRBJ2-7 and V is TRBV12-3 or TRBV12-4; 7 nucleotides align to TRBD1. With 7 bases clipped from V and 3 bases from J, the junction kept 9 bases outside the gene matches. CDR3 size: 14 residues. The chain's CDR3 is CASNPTGDLYEQYF. The CDR3 DNA is TGTGCCAGCAACCCTACAGGGGACCTCTACGAGCAGTACTTC.

This clonotype has a count of ten or more. The chain joins TRBV5-1 to TRBJ2-7, with unresolved D. Germline CDR1 SGHRS, CDR2 YFSETQ. The CDR3 length is 13 residues. V was pared by 0 bases and J by 2 bases, with 6 bases between. This CDR3 reads CASSLEVAYEQYF. CDR3 bases: TGCGCCAGCAGCTTGGAAGTAGCCTACGAGCAGTACTTC.

This clonotype appeared a few times. The rearrangement joins TRBV9 to TRBJ2-7; 7 nucleotides match TRBD2. Losses at the gene ends were 0 bases for V and 4 bases for J; bases not matched to a gene: 10. CDR1 SGDLS and CDR2 YYNGEE come from the germline V gene. CDR3 length: 16 amino acids. The DNA of the CDR3 is TGTGCCAGCAGCGTAGAGCCTAGCGGATCACTTTACGAGCAGTACTTC. It yields the protein CASSVEPSGSLYEQYF.

J is TRBJ1-2 and V is TRBV29-1; the D is unclear. The CDR3 contains 13 residues. Germline values: CDR1 SQVTM, CDR2 ANQGSEA. The V gene lost 2 bases and the J gene lost 4 bases, with 11 bases spanning the gap. The CDR3 reads CSVERASGYGYTF. CDR3 DNA: TGCAGCGTTGAACGTGCATCAGGCTATGGCTACACCTTC.

This clonotype has a count of ten or more. This chain joins TRBV7-2 and TRBJ2-1, with D uncertain. Per the germline V gene, CDR1 is SGHTA and CDR2 is FQGNSA. Trimming stripped 0 bases from V and 3 bases from J, with 9 bases between. The CDR3 extends over 15 amino acids. CDR3 residues: CASSLAVRSYNEQFF. Written as DNA, the CDR3 is TGTGCCAGCAGCTTAGCGGTCAGGAGCTACAATGAGCAGTTCTTC. Drawing the rest from reference TRBV7-2 and TRBJ2-1, the complete variable domain is GAGVSQSPSNKVTEKGKDVELRCDPISGHTALYWYRQSLGQGLEFLIYFQGNSAPDKSGLPSDRFSAERTGGSVSTLTIQRTQQEDSAVYLCASSLAVRSYNEQFFGPGTRLTVL.

This clonotype appeared many times. This sequence joins TRBV6-5 and TRBJ2-7; maybe TRBD2 (6 bases). Germline V gene lookup returns CDR1 MNHEY and CDR2 SVGAGI. The CDR3 totals 12 residues. Deletions cut 2 bases from V and 4 bases from J, with 6 bases between. The DNA of the CDR3 is TGTGCCAGCAGTTACGCGGGGTACGAGCAGTACTTC. The encoded protein is CASSYAGYEQYF.

The CDR3 sequence: CASSYSRRASWITDEQFF. CDR3 DNA: TGTGCCAGCAGTTACTCGCGTCGAGCTAGCTGGATTACCGATGAGCAGTTCTTC. V usage is TRBV6-2 or TRBV6-3 and J usage is TRBJ2-1, with D perhaps TRBD2 (5 bases). CDR3 length: 18 residues. The V gene lost 0 bases and the J gene lost 8 bases, with 23 bases spanning the gap. Germline CDR1 and CDR2: MNHEY and SVGEGT.

This clonotype was counted at least ten times. The CDR3 nucleotides are TGCGCCAGCAGCCAATCCACGGGCGGCTTCAACATTCAGTACTTC. Its translation: CASSQSTGGFNIQYF. The V gene is TRBV4-3, the J gene TRBJ2-4; D gene unclear. The germline V and J ends were trimmed by 2 bases and 7 bases, with 15 bases remaining between them. CDR3 size: 15 residues. From germline, CDR1 is LGHNA and CDR2 YSLEER.

The chain employs TRBV28 and TRBJ2-5, with TRBD1 as a possible D gene (6 bases). The CDR3 runs 11 residues. V was shortened by 10 bases and J by 2 bases, with 8 bases between the two germline ends. Germline loops: CDR1 MDHEN, CDR2 SYDVKM. This CDR3 reads CATTGQETQYF. The CDR3 nucleotides are TGTGCCACGACAGGTCAAGAGACCCAGTACTTC.

This clonotype was found a few times. This rearrangement joins TRBV10-3 to TRBJ2-5; no clear D gene. V was clipped by 0 bases and J by 4 bases, with 9 bases between them. This CDR3 has 14 residues. Germline loops: CDR1 ENHRY, CDR2 SYGVKD. CDR3 loop: CAISESIPGETQYF. Written as DNA, the CDR3 is TGTGCCATCAGTGAGTCGATTCCAGGAGAGACCCAGTACTTC.

The chain links TRBV12-3 or TRBV12-4 to TRBJ2-7; the D gene is possibly TRBD2 (6 bases). The CDR3 spans 14 residues. The ends were cut back, 7 bases at V and 1 base at J, with 14 bases in the middle. The CDR3: CASNYDGTSYEQYF. DNA for the CDR3: TGTGCCAGCAACTACGACGGGACTTCCTACGAGCAGTACTTC.

The table lists this clonotype with a few counts. J is TRBJ2-7 and V is TRBV12-3 or TRBV12-4; D gene ambiguous. V was shortened by 6 bases and J by 7 bases, with 10 bases between the two germline ends. This CDR3 contains 11 residues. The CDR3 here is CASSRSREQYF. The CDR3 region has the DNA TGTGCCAGCAGCCGTAGCCGGGAGCAGTACTTC.

This clonotype was recorded at least ten times. V gene TRBV5-1 combines with J gene TRBJ2-1; TRBD1 aligns across 11 bases. The CDR3 loop spans 16 amino acids. The V and J ends lost 2 bases and 7 bases, in that order; junction bases with no gene match: 8. Germline CDR1 SGHRS, CDR2 YFSETQ. CDR3 in amino acids: CASSFFGQGAGNEQFF. CDR3 nucleotide sequence: TGCGCCAGCAGCTTTTTCGGACAGGGGGCAGGAAATGAGCAGTTCTTC.

This clonotype was observed a few times. The chain combines TRBV11-2 with TRBJ1-1, with D possibly matching TRBD1 (5 bases). The length of the CDR3 is 16 residues. Germline CDR1 reads SGHAT; CDR2 reads FQNNGV. V shed 3 bases and J shed 8 bases, with 22 bases lying between them. CDR3 nucleotide sequence: TGTGCCAGCAGCTTTTCGAGAAGGGGCGCCGGATTAGAAGCTTTCTTT. It codes for CASSFSRRGAGLEAFF.

This clonotype was picked up a small number of times. The J gene is TRBJ2-5, the V gene TRBV28; perhaps D is TRBD1 or TRBD2 (5 bases each). This CDR3 comprises 16 residues. V shed 5 bases and J shed 4 bases, with 20 bases lying between them. The germline gives CDR1 MDHEN, CDR2 SYDVKM. CDR3 sequence: CASSLSGTSPTETQYF. The CDR3 DNA reads as TGTGCCAGCAGTCTATCCGGGACGTCCCCAACAGAGACCCAGTACTTC.

This clonotype was seen ten or more times. The V call is TRBV7-6, the J call TRBJ2-1, with 13 positions matching TRBD2. Per the germline V gene, CDR1 is SGHVS and CDR2 is FNYEAQ. The CDR3 runs to 15 residues. V lost 5 bases to trimming and J lost 4 bases; unmatched junction nucleotides: 2. The CDR3 bases are TGTGCCAGCAGCACACTAGCGGGAGGGTACAATGAGCAGTTCTTC. Translation: CASSTLAGGYNEQFF.

There are a few counts of this clonotype. The rearrangement joins TRBV15 to TRBJ2-5, with 11 bases aligning to TRBD1. This CDR3 spans 16 amino acids. The germline V gene has CDR1 LNHNV and CDR2 YYDKDF (reference sequence). J was trimmed by 4 bases and V by 2 bases; bases with no gene match: 6. The CDR3: CATSRLRDRGLETQYF. The CDR3 bases are TGTGCCACCAGCAGACTCCGGGACAGGGGGTTAGAGACCCAGTACTTC.

The chain joins TRBV27 to TRBJ1-4, with 7 positions matching TRBD1. This CDR3 comprises 14 residues. After removal of 6 bases from V and 7 bases from J, the junction contained 8 bases not matched to a gene. Germline CDR1 and CDR2: MNHEY and SMNVEV (reference sequence). The CDR3, as DNA: TGTGCCAGCAGCCGCCTAGGGGGCCTTGAAAAACTGTTTTTT. Protein: CASSRLGGLEKLFF.

The V gene is TRBV28, the J gene TRBJ2-3; D ambiguous. The CDR3 totals 14 residues. V lost 7 bases to trimming and J lost 5 bases, with 16 bases between them. CDR1 is MDHEN and CDR2 is SYDVKM in the germline V gene. The CDR3: CASIWGKPVDTQYF. For the CDR3, the DNA is TGTGCCAGCATATGGGGAAAGCCCGTAGATACGCAGTATTTT.

The chain links TRBV20-1 to TRBJ1-1; TRBD1 matches 10 bases. This CDR3 spans 14 amino acids. V shed 6 bases, J shed 6 bases, and the junction held 10 bases outside the gene matches. Germline CDR1 reads DFQATT; CDR2 reads SNEGSKA (reference sequence). CDR3 DNA: TGCAGTGCCCTTACTGGACAGGGGGGCTCTGAAGCTTTCTTT. It specifies CSALTGQGGSEAFF.

This sequence joins TRBV5-1 and TRBJ2-1, with 9 bases identical to TRBD1. The CDR3 totals 15 residues. From germline, CDR1 is SGHRS and CDR2 YFSETQ. After removal of 7 bases from V and 6 bases from J, the junction contained 11 bases not matched to a gene. This CDR3 is CASRLGTGFLNEQFF. The DNA for the CDR3 is TGCGCCAGCCGTCTCGGGACAGGGTTCCTCAATGAGCAGTTCTTC. The full variable domain, completed using reference TRBV5-1 and TRBJ2-1, is KAGVTQTPRYLIKTRGQQVTLSCSPISGHRSVSWYQQTPGQGLQFLFEYFSETQRNKGNFPGRFSGRQFSNSRSEMNVSTLELGDSALYLCASRLGTGFLNEQFFGPGTRLTVL.

In this sample, this clonotype turned up a few times. J is TRBJ2-3 and V is TRBV4-3; 15 bases line up with TRBD2. The J segment lost 5 bases and the V segment lost 3 bases, leaving 9 bases of the junction unmatched. The CDR3 length is 18 residues. In germline, CDR1 is LGHNA, CDR2 YSLEER. The CDR3 spells CASSQGLAGGSYGDTQYF. The CDR3 DNA reads as TGCGCCAGCAGCCAGGGACTAGCGGGAGGCAGTTACGGAGATACGCAGTATTTT.